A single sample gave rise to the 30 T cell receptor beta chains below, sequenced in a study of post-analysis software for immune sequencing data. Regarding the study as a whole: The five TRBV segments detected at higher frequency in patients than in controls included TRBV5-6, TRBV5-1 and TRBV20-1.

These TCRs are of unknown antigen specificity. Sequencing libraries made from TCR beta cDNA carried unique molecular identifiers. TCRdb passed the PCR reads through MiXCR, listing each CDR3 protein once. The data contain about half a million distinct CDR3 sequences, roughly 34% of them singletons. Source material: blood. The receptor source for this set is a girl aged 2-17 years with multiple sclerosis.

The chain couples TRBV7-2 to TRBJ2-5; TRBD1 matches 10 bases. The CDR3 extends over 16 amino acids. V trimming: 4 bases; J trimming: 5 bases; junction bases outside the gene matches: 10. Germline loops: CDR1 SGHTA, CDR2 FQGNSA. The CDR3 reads CASSSTGTGAWETQYF. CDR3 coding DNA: TGTGCCAGCAGCTCAACCGGGACAGGGGCCTGGGAGACCCAGTACTTC.

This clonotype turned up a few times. The CDR3 DNA reads as TGTGCCAGCAGTCCTCGGCTAGGTTCCTACAATGAGCAGTTCTTC. Protein sequence: CASSPRLGSYNEQFF. The chain has TRBV12-3 or TRBV12-4 and TRBJ2-1; no firm D call. The CDR3 has 15 residues. V shed 5 bases and J shed 1 base, with 12 bases lying between them.

CDR3 in DNA: TGTGCCAGCAGTGAGTCGGGCATGAGAGATGAAAAACTGTTTTTT. Its protein is CASSESGMRDEKLFF. The rearrangement uses TRBV27 and TRBJ1-4; the D is unclear. V lost 5 bases and J lost 6, with 16 bases in between. This CDR3 is 15 amino acids long. Germline V CDR1 and CDR2: MNHEY, SMNVEV (reference sequence).

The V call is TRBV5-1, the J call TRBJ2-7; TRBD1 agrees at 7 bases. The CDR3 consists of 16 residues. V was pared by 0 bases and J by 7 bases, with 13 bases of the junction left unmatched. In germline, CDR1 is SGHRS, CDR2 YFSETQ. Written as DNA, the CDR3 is TGCGCCAGCAGCTTGGTAGTGACAGGGTACGGGAATGAGCAGTACTTC. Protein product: CASSLVVTGYGNEQYF.

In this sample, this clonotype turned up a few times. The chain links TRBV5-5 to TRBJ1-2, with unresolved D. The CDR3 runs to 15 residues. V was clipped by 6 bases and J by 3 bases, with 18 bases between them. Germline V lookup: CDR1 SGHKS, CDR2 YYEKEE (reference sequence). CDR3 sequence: CASNSWRAGYYGYTF. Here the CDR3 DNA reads TGTGCCAGCAACTCATGGAGGGCAGGCTACTATGGCTACACCTTC.

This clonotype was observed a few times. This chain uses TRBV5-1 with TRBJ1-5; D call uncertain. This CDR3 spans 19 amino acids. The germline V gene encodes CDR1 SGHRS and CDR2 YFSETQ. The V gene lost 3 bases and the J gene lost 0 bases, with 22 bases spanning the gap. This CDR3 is CASSSEKLGPRDSNQPQHF. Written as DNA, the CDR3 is TGCGCCAGCAGCTCTGAGAAGCTTGGACCGCGCGATAGCAATCAGCCCCAGCATTTT.

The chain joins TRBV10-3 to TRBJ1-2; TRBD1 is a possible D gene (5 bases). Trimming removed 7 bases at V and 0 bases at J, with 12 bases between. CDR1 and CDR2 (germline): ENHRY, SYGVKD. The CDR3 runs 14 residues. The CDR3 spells CAITRDGTNYGYTF. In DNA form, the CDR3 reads TGTGCCATCACCAGGGACGGTACTAACTATGGCTACACCTTC.

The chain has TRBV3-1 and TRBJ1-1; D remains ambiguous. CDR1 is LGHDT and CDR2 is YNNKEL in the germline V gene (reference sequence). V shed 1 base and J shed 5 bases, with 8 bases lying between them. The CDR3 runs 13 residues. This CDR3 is CASSQGGLTEAFF. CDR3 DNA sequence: TGTGCCAGCAGCCAAGGAGGACTTACTGAAGCTTTCTTT.

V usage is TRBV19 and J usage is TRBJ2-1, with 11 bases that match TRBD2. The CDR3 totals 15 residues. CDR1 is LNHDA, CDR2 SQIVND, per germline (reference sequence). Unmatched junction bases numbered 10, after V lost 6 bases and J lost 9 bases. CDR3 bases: TGTGCCAGTAGCCCCGGGACTAGCGGTGTACTTGAGCAGTTCTTC. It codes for CASSPGTSGVLEQFF.

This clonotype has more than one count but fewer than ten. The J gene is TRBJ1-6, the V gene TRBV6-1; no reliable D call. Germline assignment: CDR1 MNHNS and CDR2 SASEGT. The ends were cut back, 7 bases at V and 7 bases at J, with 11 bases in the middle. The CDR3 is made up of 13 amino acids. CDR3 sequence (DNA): TGTGCCAGCAAATGGGGAAACAATTCACCCCTCCACTTT. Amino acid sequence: CASKWGNNSPLHF.

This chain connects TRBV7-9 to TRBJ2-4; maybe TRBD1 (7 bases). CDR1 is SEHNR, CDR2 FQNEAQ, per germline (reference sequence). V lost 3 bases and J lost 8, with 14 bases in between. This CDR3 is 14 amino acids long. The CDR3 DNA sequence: TGTGCCAGCAGCTTGGGACAGACTAGGGACATTCAGTACTTC. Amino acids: CASSLGQTRDIQYF.

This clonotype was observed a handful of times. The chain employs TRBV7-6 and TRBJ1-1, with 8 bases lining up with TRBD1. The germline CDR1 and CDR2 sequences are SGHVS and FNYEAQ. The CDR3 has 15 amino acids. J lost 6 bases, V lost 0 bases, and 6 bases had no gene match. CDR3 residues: CASSLAGLQGAEAFF. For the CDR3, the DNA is TGTGCCAGCAGCTTAGCGGGATTACAGGGGGCTGAAGCTTTCTTT.

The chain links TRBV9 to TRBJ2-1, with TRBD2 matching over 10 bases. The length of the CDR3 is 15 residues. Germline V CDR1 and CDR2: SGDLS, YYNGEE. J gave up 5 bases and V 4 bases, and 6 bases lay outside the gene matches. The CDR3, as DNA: TGTGCCAGCAGCTATACTAGCGGGAAGAACAATGAGCAGTTCTTC. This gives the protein CASSYTSGKNNEQFF.

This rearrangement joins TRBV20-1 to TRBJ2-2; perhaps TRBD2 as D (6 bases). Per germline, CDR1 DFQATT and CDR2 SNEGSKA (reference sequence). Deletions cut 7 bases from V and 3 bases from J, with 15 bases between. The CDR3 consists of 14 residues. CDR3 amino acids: CSVGTGLHTGELFF. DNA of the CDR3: TGCAGTGTGGGGACGGGACTTCACACCGGGGAGCTGTTTTTT.

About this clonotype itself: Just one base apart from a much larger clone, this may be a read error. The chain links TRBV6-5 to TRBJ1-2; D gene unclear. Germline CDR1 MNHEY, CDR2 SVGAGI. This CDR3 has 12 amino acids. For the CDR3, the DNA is TGTGCCAGCAGTTACTCGAACTATGGCCACACCTTC. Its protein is CASSYSNYGHTF.

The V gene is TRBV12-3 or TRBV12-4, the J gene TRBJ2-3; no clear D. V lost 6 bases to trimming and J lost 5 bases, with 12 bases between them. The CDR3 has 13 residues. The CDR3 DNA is TGTGCCAGCAGGCCCTACTCGAAAGATACGCAGTATTTT. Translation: CASRPYSKDTQYF.

The CDR3 DNA sequence: TGCGCCAGCAGCCAAGATCACCAGGAGCAGCCCCAGCATTTT. Residues: CASSQDHQEQPQHF. The rearrangement uses TRBV4-1 and TRBJ1-5; D unclear. CDR1 is MGHRA, CDR2 YSYEKL, per germline. V gave up 0 bases and J gave up 7 bases, with 10 bases separating them. CDR3 length: 14 residues.

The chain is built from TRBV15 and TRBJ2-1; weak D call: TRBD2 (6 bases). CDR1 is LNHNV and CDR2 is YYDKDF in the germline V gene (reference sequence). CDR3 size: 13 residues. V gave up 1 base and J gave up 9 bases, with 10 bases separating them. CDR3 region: CATSRVRGGEQFF. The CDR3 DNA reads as TGTGCCACCAGCAGAGTGCGGGGCGGTGAGCAGTTCTTC.

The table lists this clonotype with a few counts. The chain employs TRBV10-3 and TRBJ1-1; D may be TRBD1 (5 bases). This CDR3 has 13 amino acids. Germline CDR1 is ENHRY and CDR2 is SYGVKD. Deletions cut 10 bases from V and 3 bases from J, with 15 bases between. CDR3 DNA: TGTGCCACACAGCGAAGAGGGGACACTGAAGCTTTCTTT. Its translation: CATQRRGDTEAFF.

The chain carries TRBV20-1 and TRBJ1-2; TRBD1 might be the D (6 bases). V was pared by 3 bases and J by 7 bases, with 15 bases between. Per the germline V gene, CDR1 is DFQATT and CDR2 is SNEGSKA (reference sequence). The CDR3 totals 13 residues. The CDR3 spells CSASHTGYGGYTF. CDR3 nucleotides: TGCAGTGCTAGTCATACAGGGTATGGTGGCTACACCTTC.

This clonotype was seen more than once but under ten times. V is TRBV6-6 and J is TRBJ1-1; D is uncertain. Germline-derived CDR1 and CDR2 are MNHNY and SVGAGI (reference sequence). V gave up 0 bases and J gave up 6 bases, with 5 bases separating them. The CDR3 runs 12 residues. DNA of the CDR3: TGTGCCAGCAGTTACTCGCGGTCTGAAGCTTTCTTT. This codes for CASSYSRSEAFF.

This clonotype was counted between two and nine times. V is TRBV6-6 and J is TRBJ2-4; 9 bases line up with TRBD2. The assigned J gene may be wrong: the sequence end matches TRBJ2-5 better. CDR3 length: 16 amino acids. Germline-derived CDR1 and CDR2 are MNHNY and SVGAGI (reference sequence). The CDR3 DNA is TGTGCCAGCAGTTACTCCCTAGGCGGGGGGGAAGAGACCCAGTACTTC. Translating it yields CASSYSLGGGEETQYF.

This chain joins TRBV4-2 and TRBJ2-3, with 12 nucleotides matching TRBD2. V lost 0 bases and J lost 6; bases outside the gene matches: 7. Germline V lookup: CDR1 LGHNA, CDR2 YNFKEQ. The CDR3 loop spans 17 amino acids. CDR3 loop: CASSQDKLAGGPDTQYF. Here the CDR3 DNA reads TGTGCCAGCAGCCAAGATAAACTAGCGGGGGGCCCGGATACGCAGTATTTT.

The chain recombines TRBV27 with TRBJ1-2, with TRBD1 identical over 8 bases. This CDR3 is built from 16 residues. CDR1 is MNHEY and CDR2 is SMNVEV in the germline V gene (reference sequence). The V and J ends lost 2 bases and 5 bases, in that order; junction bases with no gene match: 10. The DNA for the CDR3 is TGTGCCAGCAGTTTAGGGTCAGGGGGCTGGGAATATGGCTACACCTTC. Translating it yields CASSLGSGGWEYGYTF.

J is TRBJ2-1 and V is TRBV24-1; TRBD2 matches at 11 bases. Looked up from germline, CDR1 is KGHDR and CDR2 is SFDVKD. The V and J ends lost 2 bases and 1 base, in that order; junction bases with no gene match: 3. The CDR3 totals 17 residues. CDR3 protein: CATSDSSGGLSYNEQFF. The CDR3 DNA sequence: TGTGCCACCAGTGATTCTAGCGGGGGGTTGTCCTACAATGAGCAGTTCTTC.

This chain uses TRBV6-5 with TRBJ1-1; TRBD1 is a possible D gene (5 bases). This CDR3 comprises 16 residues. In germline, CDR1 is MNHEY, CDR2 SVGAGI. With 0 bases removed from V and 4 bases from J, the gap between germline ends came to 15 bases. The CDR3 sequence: CASSYSFAWGGTEAFF. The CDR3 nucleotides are TGTGCCAGCAGTTACTCCTTCGCGTGGGGGGGCACTGAAGCTTTCTTT.

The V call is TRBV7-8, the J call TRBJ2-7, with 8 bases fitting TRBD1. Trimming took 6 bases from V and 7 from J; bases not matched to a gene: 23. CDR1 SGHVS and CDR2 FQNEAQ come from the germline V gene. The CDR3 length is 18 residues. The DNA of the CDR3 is TGTGCCAGCAGTTTTGCCGGACAGGGCGACTTAAAAAGGGGGGAGCAGTACTTC. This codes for CASSFAGQGDLKRGEQYF.

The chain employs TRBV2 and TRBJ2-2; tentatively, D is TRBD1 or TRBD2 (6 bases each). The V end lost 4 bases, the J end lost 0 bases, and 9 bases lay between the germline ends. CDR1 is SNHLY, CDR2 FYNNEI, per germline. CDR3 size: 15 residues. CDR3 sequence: CASSARGANTGELFF. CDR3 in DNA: TGTGCCAGCAGTGCGAGGGGGGCGAACACCGGGGAGCTGTTTTTT. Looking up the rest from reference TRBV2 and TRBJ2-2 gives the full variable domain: EPEVTQTPSHQVTQMGQEVILRCVPISNHLYFYWYRQILGQKVEFLVSFYNNEISEKSEIFDDQFSVERPDGSNFTLKIRSTKLEDSAMYFCASSARGANTGELFFGEGSRLTVL.

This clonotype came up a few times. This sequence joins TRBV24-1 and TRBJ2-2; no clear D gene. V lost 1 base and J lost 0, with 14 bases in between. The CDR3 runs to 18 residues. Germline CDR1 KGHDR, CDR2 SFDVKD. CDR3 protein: CATSDLDLLSTNTGELFF. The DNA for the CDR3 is TGTGCCACCAGTGATTTAGACCTCCTGTCGACGAACACCGGGGAGCTGTTTTTT.

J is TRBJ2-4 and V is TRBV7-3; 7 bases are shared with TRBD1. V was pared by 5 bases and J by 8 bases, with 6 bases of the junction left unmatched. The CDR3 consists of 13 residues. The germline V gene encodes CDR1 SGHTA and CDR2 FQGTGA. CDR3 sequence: CASSRNRGDIQYF. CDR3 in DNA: TGTGCCAGCAGCCGCAACAGGGGTGACATTCAGTACTTC.